These 17 T cell receptor beta chains originate from one sample sequenced in a study of early T cells in non-severe SARS-CoV-2 infection. TCRdb reanalysed the 5' RACE reads using MiXCR and keeps one entry per CDR3 protein. The profile shows about 61,000 distinct CDR3 sequences, 11% of them singletons. Sequenced sample: whole blood. All receptors come from an adult who was a healthcare worker with PCR-confirmed SARS-CoV-2 infection or an uninfected control (not recorded which).

This clonotype was counted between two and nine times. The rearrangement links TRBV10-3 to TRBJ1-2; TRBD1 might be the D (6 bases). Germline values: CDR1 ENHRY, CDR2 SYGVKD. Trimming left V 0 bases short and J 4 bases short, with 9 bases between. This CDR3 is built from 14 residues. CDR3 coding DNA: TGTGCCATCAGTGAGTCGACAGGACGCTATGGCTACACCTTC. It specifies CAISESTGRYGYTF.

There are a few counts of this clonotype. This rearrangement joins TRBV7-9 to TRBJ1-1; no clear D gene. Germline V gives CDR1 SEHNR, CDR2 FQNEAQ (reference sequence). The ends were cut back, 1 base at V and 1 base at J, with 10 bases in the middle. The CDR3 spans 15 residues. CDR3 DNA: TGTGCCAGCAGCTTAGGCCGGAGCTGGAACACTGAAGCTTTCTTT. It codes for CASSLGRSWNTEAFF.

This clonotype came up many times. This chain links TRBV7-9 with TRBJ2-3; possibly TRBD1 or TRBD2 for D (6 bases each). This CDR3 contains 16 residues. Trimming stripped 3 bases from V and 6 bases from J, with 19 bases between. CDR1 is SEHNR, CDR2 FQNEAQ, per germline (reference sequence). CDR3 sequence reads: CASSFFEGGDDDTQYF. The CDR3 DNA is TGTGCCAGCAGCTTTTTTGAGGGGGGCGATGATGATACGCAGTATTTT.

The sample holds many counts of this clonotype. The chain combines TRBV20-1 with TRBJ2-1; D perhaps matches TRBD2 (6 bases). From germline, CDR1 is DFQATT and CDR2 SNEGSKA (reference sequence). The V end was cut by 8 bases, the J end by 5 bases, with 13 bases between. The CDR3 spans 12 residues. The CDR3 is CSLGRGNNEQFF. In nucleotides, the CDR3 is TGCAGTCTCGGGCGGGGAAACAATGAGCAGTTCTTC.

This clonotype has more than one count but fewer than ten. This chain joins TRBV19 and TRBJ1-5, with a possible D match to TRBD1 (6 bases). Deletions cut 5 bases from V and 2 bases from J, with 13 bases between. Germline V gene lookup returns CDR1 LNHDA and CDR2 SQIVND (reference sequence). The CDR3 contains 15 residues. CDR3 region: CASSASGVRNQPQHF. CDR3 sequence (DNA): TGTGCCAGTAGTGCCTCAGGGGTACGCAATCAGCCCCAGCATTTT. The complete variable domain, with remaining parts taken from reference TRBV19 and TRBJ1-5, reads DGGITQSPKYLFRKEGQNVTLSCEQNLNHDAMYWYRQDPGQGLRLIYYSQIVNDFQKGDIAEGYSVSREKKESFPLTVTSAQKNPTAFYLCASSASGVRNQPQHFGDGTRLSIL.

This clonotype was detected ten times or more. The V call is TRBV27, the J call TRBJ2-3; 8 positions agree with TRBD2. This CDR3 has 12 residues. CDR1 MNHEY and CDR2 SMNVEV come from the germline V gene (reference sequence). With 5 bases clipped from V and 12 bases from J, the junction kept 7 bases outside the gene matches. The CDR3 reads CASSQLGTSQYF. CDR3 nucleotides: TGTGCCAGCAGTCAACTCGGGACTAGTCAGTATTTT.

The chain employs TRBV7-6 and TRBJ2-7; D might be TRBD1 or TRBD2, each matching 5 bases. This CDR3 has 16 residues. In germline, CDR1 is SGHVS, CDR2 FNYEAQ. Trimming left V 1 base short and J 3 bases short, with 16 bases between. The CDR3 loop is CASSLEGVRAGYEQYF. In nucleotides, the CDR3 is TGTGCCAGCAGCTTAGAGGGAGTCAGGGCGGGCTACGAGCAGTACTTC.

The chain has TRBV29-1 and TRBJ1-2; D is unresolved. Germline V gene data show CDR1 as SQVTM and CDR2 as ANQGSEA. This CDR3 comprises 13 residues. The V end lost 2 bases, the J end lost 1 base, and 8 bases lay between the germline ends. The CDR3 DNA reads as TGCAGCGTTGAAATCGGGGTTAACTATGGCTACACCTTC. Translated, it gives CSVEIGVNYGYTF. Drawing the rest from reference TRBV29-1 and TRBJ1-2, the complete variable domain is SAVISQKPSRDICQRGTSLTIQCQVDSQVTMMFWYRQQPGQSLTLIATANQGSEATYESGFVIDKFPISRPNLTFSTLTVSNMSPEDSSIYLCSVEIGVNYGYTFGSGTRLTVV.

The chain carries TRBV27 and TRBJ1-1; D is unresolved. This CDR3 region has 15 residues. Trimming stripped 0 bases from V and 0 bases from J, with 8 bases between. Per germline, CDR1 MNHEY and CDR2 SMNVEV (reference sequence). CDR3 nucleotide sequence: TGTGCCAGCAGTTTATCGCGACTGGTGAACACTGAAGCTTTCTTT. Its protein product is CASSLSRLVNTEAFF.

This clonotype showed up just a few times. This rearrangement joins TRBV30 to TRBJ2-6; no clear D. Trimming removed 2 bases from V and 0 bases from J, with 5 bases in between. Germline V lookup: CDR1 GTSNPN, CDR2 SVGIG (reference sequence). The CDR3 has 14 amino acids. The CDR3 bases are TGTGCCTGGAGTAGGATCTCTGGGGCCAACGTCCTGACTTTC. Amino acids: CAWSRISGANVLTF.

This clonotype showed up many times. The gene calls are TRBV10-3 and TRBJ2-7; D remains ambiguous. CDR1 and CDR2 from the germline V gene are ENHRY and SYGVKD. This CDR3 spans 13 amino acids. V lost 2 bases and J lost 7, with 12 bases in between. CDR3 DNA: TGTGCCATCAGTGAGGCCCTTAGTAAAGAGCAGTACTTC. Encoded protein: CAISEALSKEQYF.

The CDR3 loop is CASSPGPSGGRTDTQYF. The CDR3 DNA reads TGTGCCAGCAGCCCAGGCCCTAGCGGGGGGCGCACAGATACGCAGTATTTT. This chain uses TRBV9 with TRBJ2-3; the match to TRBD2 covers 11 bases. There are 17 residues in the CDR3. Losses at the gene ends were 4 bases for V and 1 base for J; bases not matched to a gene: 8. Germline V lookup: CDR1 SGDLS, CDR2 YYNGEE.

The chain is built from TRBV6-5 and TRBJ2-2, with 8 bases fitting TRBD2. CDR3 length: 13 residues. Germline V gives CDR1 MNHEY, CDR2 SVGAGI. Trimming took 6 bases from V and 6 from J; bases not matched to a gene: 3. CDR3 bases: TGTGCCAGCAGCTGGACTAGCCCCGGGGAGCTGTTTTTT. This translates into CASSWTSPGELFF.

This clonotype was seen at least ten times. V is TRBV7-9 and J is TRBJ1-5; D is unclear. Germline V gene sequence: CDR1 SEHNR, CDR2 FQNEAQ (reference sequence). V dropped 1 base and J dropped 6 bases, with 7 bases sitting between them. The CDR3 extends over 13 amino acids. CDR3 DNA sequence: TGTGCCAGCAGCTTAGGGACCGGTCAGCCCCAGCATTTT. Protein: CASSLGTGQPQHF.

This clonotype was counted ten times or more. The chain joins TRBV4-3 to TRBJ2-2, with D tentatively TRBD2 (6 bases). The V end was cut by 1 base, the J end by 6 bases, with 9 bases between. CDR1 is LGHNA and CDR2 is YSLEER in the germline V gene. The CDR3 is made up of 14 amino acids. The CDR3 DNA follows: TGCGCCAGCAGCCAAGTGGGGAGGTCCGGGGAGCTGTTTTTT. Its translation is CASSQVGRSGELFF.

This clonotype has more than one count but fewer than ten. The rearrangement links TRBV6-6 to TRBJ2-6; D not resolved. The V end lost 4 bases, the J end lost 1 base, and 8 bases lay between the germline ends. Germline lookup yields CDR1 MNHNY and CDR2 SVGAGI (reference sequence). The CDR3 spans 15 residues. The CDR3 sequence is CASSSSLSGANVLTF. The CDR3 nucleotides are TGTGCCAGCAGTTCTTCCCTATCTGGGGCCAACGTCCTGACTTTC.

This clonotype was observed many times. The V gene is TRBV11-2, the J gene TRBJ2-7, with TRBD1 as a possible D gene (5 bases). Germline V lookup: CDR1 SGHAT, CDR2 FQNNGV. The CDR3 is 16 amino acids. Trimming cost V 5 bases and J 0 bases, with 17 bases left between them. The CDR3 bases are TGTGCCAGCAGCCAAAGGGGCACCTTCAGCTCCTACGAGCAGTACTTC. Amino acid sequence: CASSQRGTFSSYEQYF.